This TCR beta chain was profiled in a study of cytomegalovirus exposure and HLA in healthy donors. Study background: From donors who were HLA-typed, an early data release held approximately 84 million unique TCRs. General study points: Later, an analysis found that common viral pathogens appeared to be linked with several of the most significant clusters.

Unrecorded immune exposure was likely among donors, who were nominally healthy when sampled. This clone was counted a single time. Its antigen is as yet unknown. Germline loops: CDR1 SGHDN, CDR2 FVKESK. The length of the CDR3 is 18 residues. With 1 base removed from V and 2 bases from J, the gap between germline ends came to 21 bases. The study ran its PCR with 60 Vbeta and 13 Jbeta primers. Only in-frame clones appear in the TCRdb table, and some are missing; sequencing was by immunoSEQ multiplex PCR. The repertoire holds 250,000 or so clones, about nine tenths seen once, with about 1.8% in the top ten.

What was sequenced was PBMCs. The rearrangement links TRBV14 to TRBJ2-7, with D unclear. The source of this sequence is a girl aged 2 to 9 in good health and CMV-seronegative. CDR3 residues: CASSQARYGLAATYEQYF. DNA of the CDR3: TGTGCCAGCAGCCAAGCTAGATATGGCCTGGCGGCAACCTACGAGCAGTACTTC. Filled out from reference TRBV14 and TRBJ2-7, the complete variable domain reads EAGVTQFPSHSVIEKGQTVTLRCDPISGHDNLYWYRRVMGKEIKFLLHFVKESKQDESGMPNNRFLAERTGGTYSTLKVQPAELEDSGVYFCASSQARYGLAATYEQYFGPGTRLTVT.